This T cell receptor beta chain was sequenced during a study of cytomegalovirus exposure and HLA in healthy donors. The PCR had 60 Vbeta and 13 Jbeta primers. This table comes from immunoSEQ multiplex PCR, and its TCRdb copy is limited to in-frame clones, with some not included. The sample has over 55,000 clones, about 70% seen once; the top ten hold 6% to 9.5%. Material for sequencing was PBMCs. This clonotype was obtained from a man between 35 and 55 years old in good health and CMV-seropositive.

Written as DNA, the CDR3 is TGTGCCAGCAGTCCCGGGACTGAAGCTTTCTTT. The encoded protein is CASSPGTEAFF. This chain connects TRBV28 to TRBJ1-1; no clear D gene. CDR3 size: 11 residues. Trimming stripped 5 bases from V and 5 bases from J, with 6 bases between. Germline CDR1 and CDR2: MDHEN and SYDVKM.